This T cell receptor beta chain was observed in a study of early T cells in non-severe SARS-CoV-2 infection. As for the study in general: Sequencing was performed on bulk RNA from unsorted whole blood, leaving chains unpaired.

Unique molecular identifiers were added to individual cDNA molecules. TCRdb passed the 5' RACE reads through MiXCR, listing each CDR3 protein once. This sample has 45,000 to 55,000 distinct CDR3 sequences; about 5.9% occur once, and the top ten carry 3% to 4%. In this sample, this clonotype turned up many times. The antigen is undetermined. V shed 3 bases and J shed 6 bases, with 21 bases lying between them. The CDR3 is 16 amino acids. Study-level findings and limits: Matching results from VDJdb favored anti-spike CD8 responses, leaving private and CD4 specificities undetected.

This chain links TRBV12-3 or TRBV12-4 with TRBJ2-7; D not certain. This sequence originates from an adult who was a healthcare worker with PCR-confirmed SARS-CoV-2 infection or an uninfected control (not recorded which). Specimen: whole blood. The CDR3 DNA follows: TGTGCCAGCAGTTTTGTGGCGCGCAGTTCCGACGGCGAGCAGTACTTC. It is translated as CASSFVARSSDGEQYF.